These T cell receptor gamma chains were read from a single sample in a study of Vδ1+ human thymocytes. TCRdb called clones from the multiplex PCR reads again using CATT. The sample records approximately 40,000 gamma-chain clones, 20% to 25% being singletons. The source material was Vdelta1+ gamma-delta thymocytes from the thymus. These receptors were collected from a girl in the first two years of life who had congenital heart surgery. The CDR3 runs from the conserved cysteine through the conserved F or W. The order of the fields is V gene, clone size, J gene, CDR3 length, CDR3 protein, CDR3 DNA. Not all rows give a size; the values are once, few, many and, for expanded clones, a class.

>TRGV9|.|TRGJP1|16
CALWEVHGATGWFKIF
TGTGCCTTGTGGGAGGTGCACGGGGCCACTGGTTGGTTCAAGATATTT
>TRGV4|medium-sized|TRGJ1/TRGJ2|12
CATWDGRYKKLF
TGTGCCACCTGGGATGGGCGCTATAAGAAACTCTTT
>TRGV8|few|TRGJP2|14
CATLGSRSDWIKTF
TGTGCCACCTTGGGGTCGCGTAGTGATTGGATCAAGACGTTT
>TRGV8|.|TRGJ1/TRGJ2|11
CATWDTHAKLF
TGTGCCACCTGGGACACTCATGCGAAACTCTTT
>TRGV3|few|TRGJ1/TRGJ2|13
CATWDMRQYKKLF
TGTGCCACCTGGGACATGAGGCAGTATAAGAAACTCTTT
>TRGV2|.|TRGJP2|18
CATWDGLSTRCSDWIKTF
TGTGCCACCTGGGACGGGCTCAGTACAAGATGTAGTGATTGGATCAAGACGTTT
>TRGV8|.|TRGJ1/TRGJ2|13
CATWDRICYKKLF
TGTGCCACCTGGGATAGAATTTGTTATAAGAAACTCTTT
>TRGV4|few|TRGJ1/TRGJ2|13
CATWAPHYYKKLF
TGTGCCACCTGGGCCCCTCATTATTATAAGAAACTCTTT
>TRGV9|.|TRGJ1/TRGJ2|14
CALWEVIIGLKKLF
TGTGCCTTGTGGGAGGTGATAATAGGACTAAAGAAACTCTTT
>TRGV9|.|TRGJ1/TRGJ2|15
CALWEAQKGYYKKLF
TGTGCCTTGTGGGAGGCCCAAAAGGGCTATTATAAGAAACTCTTT
>TRGV9|few|TRGJ1/TRGJ2|14
CALWEVPSYYKKLF
TGTGCCTTGTGGGAGGTGCCCTCTTATTATAAGAAACTCTTT
>TRGV8|few|TRGJ1/TRGJ2|14
CATWDRGRHYKKLF
TGTGCCACCTGGGATAGGGGCCGACATTATAAGAAACTCTTT
>TRGV9|few|TRGJ1/TRGJ2|12
CALWEVPRKKLF
TGTGCCTTGTGGGAGGTACCTCGTAAGAAACTCTTT
>TRGV4|.|TRGJ1/TRGJ2|14
CATWDVYACYKKLF
TGTGCCACCTGGGATGTTTACGCTTGTTATAAGAAACTCTTT
>TRGV9|.|TRGJP2|16
CALWEVHRGSDWIKTF
TGTGCCTTGTGGGAGGTGCATCGGGGCAGTGATTGGATCAAGACGTTT
>TRGV9|.|TRGJP2|13
CALWEWEDWIKTF
TGTGCCTTGTGGGAGTGGGAGGATTGGATCAAGACGTTT
>TRGV4|.|TRGJ1/TRGJ2|13
CATWDEEKCKKLF
TGTGCCACCTGGGATGAAGAAAAGTGTAAGAAACTCTTT
>TRGV9|.|TRGJ1/TRGJ2|16
CALWETSPVPTYKKLF
TGTGCCTTGTGGGAGACGTCGCCAGTTCCTACATATAAGAAACTCTTT
>TRGV5|.|TRGJP2|15
CATWDTYRGHWIKTF
TGTGCCACCTGGGACACCTACCGGGGACATTGGATCAAGACGTTT
>TRGV9|few|TRGJ1/TRGJ2|16
CALWEVHGGRYYKKLF
TGTGCCTTGTGGGAGGTGCACGGTGGGCGCTATTATAAGAAACTCTTT
>TRGV2|few|TRGJ1/TRGJ2|13
CATWDGPTLKKLF
TGTGCCACCTGGGACGGGCCCACGCTGAAGAAACTCTTT
>TRGV9|few|TRGJ1/TRGJ2|13
CALWESPIRKKLF
TGTGCCTTGTGGGAGTCCCCCATTAGGAAGAAACTCTTT
>TRGV9|few|TRGJ1/TRGJ2|11
CALWEVHAQLF
TGTGCCTTGTGGGAGGTGCACGCTCAACTCTTT
>TRGV4|few|TRGJ1/TRGJ2|14
CATWDGLGYYKKLF
TGTGCCACCTGGGATGGGCTCGGATATTATAAGAAACTCTTT